Listed below are T cell receptor beta chains from one sample, sequenced in a study of beta chain features in type 1 diabetes. Using immunoSEQ multiplex PCR, the repertoire was profiled, and TCRdb retains in-frame clones only, with some absent. There are a few hundred thousand clones in the sample; about 26% occur only once, and roughly 4.1% lies in the top ten. Sequencing used central memory CD4+ T cells from blood. The receptors derive from a man younger than 45 in good health. The CDR3 runs from the conserved cysteine through the conserved F or W. The order of the fields is clone size, V gene, CDR3 protein. Clone size is stated in some rows and not others, as once, few, many or a class when expanded.

clone_size: .; v_call: TRBV6-1; cdr3_aa: CASSGSGGRRVSYNEQFF
clone_size: .; v_call: TRBV19; cdr3_aa: CASGDRTEAFF
clone_size: .; v_call: TRBV30; cdr3_aa: CAGSVARETQYF
clone_size: few; v_call: TRBV2; cdr3_aa: CASNLDRDLYQETQYF
clone_size: .; v_call: TRBV29-1; cdr3_aa: CSVSETGGEKLFF
clone_size: .; v_call: TRBV30; cdr3_aa: CAWGGQGTSGNTIYF
clone_size: .; v_call: TRBV9; cdr3_aa: CASSVDRGRDEQFF
clone_size: .; v_call: TRBV7-2; cdr3_aa: CASRKTETQYF
clone_size: .; v_call: TRBV9; cdr3_aa: CASSVAEGNYGYTF
clone_size: many; v_call: TRBV4-3; cdr3_aa: CASSQDVRDAYNEQFF
clone_size: few; v_call: TRBV18; cdr3_aa: CASSPDRANSPLHF
clone_size: few; v_call: TRBV6-6; cdr3_aa: CASTYRGDQPQHF
clone_size: .; v_call: TRBV25-1; cdr3_aa: CASSATGGQNSPLHF
clone_size: few; v_call: TRBV5-1; cdr3_aa: CASTGTGTDTQYF
clone_size: many; v_call: TRBV7-2; cdr3_aa: CASSQGPGGTQYF
clone_size: few; v_call: TRBV14; cdr3_aa: CASSPDRTRMVRGEQFF
clone_size: .; v_call: TRBV5-4; cdr3_aa: CASSGTASTDTQYF
clone_size: few; v_call: TRBV29-1; cdr3_aa: CSAALYPGNSPLHF
clone_size: .; v_call: TRBV7-9; cdr3_aa: CASSLEGAAGELFF
clone_size: few; v_call: TRBV18; cdr3_aa: CASSPQGMNTEAFF